This TCR beta chain is from a study of beta chain features in type 1 diabetes (dated by TCRdb to between 2017 and 2018). A note on the overall study: Mean age, gender distribution, total cell number and subset yield were not different between patients and healthy donors. A total of under 120,000,000 sorted cells were examined across all samples, and RNA yield correlated strongly with the number of cells per subset. The study compared TCRB repertoires of sorted circulating CD4+ T cell subsets between recently diagnosed type 1 diabetes patients and matched healthy donors. Whereas all 30 or so donors provided naive and central memory subsets, regulatory and stem cell-like memory subsets were isolated from just 8 patients and roughly eight healthy donors.

The entire amount of isolated RNA was reverse transcribed using the High Capacity cDNA Reverse Transcription Kit, so the sequenced TCRB transcripts were expressed ones. Naive, central memory and regulatory T cell samples underwent deep immunoSEQ sequencing, averaging about 3.57 million total reads per sample. After sorted cells were lysed in RLT buffer, RNA was extracted with DNase-treated RNeasy Micro or Mini kits, with the choice depending on cell number. Each cell subset was processed on its own to prevent cross-contamination, while patient and healthy donor samples were processed together. The immunoSEQ multiplex PCR was used to amplify TCRB sequences from cDNA, yielding 87-bp fragments that span the CDR3 region. Sequencing of the amplicons was done on the Illumina HiSeq platform. The study's own analysis went as follows. Synthetic template baselines were used to correct PCR bias computationally, reads within Hamming distance 2 were collapsed, and singletons that could not be merged were discarded. By aligning reads against IMGT, V, D and J genes, CDR3 length, and insertions or deletions at six rearrangement sites were assigned. Within each subset, clonotype counts were normalized to sorted cell number, and only after that were true diversity and Gini coefficients computed with the tcR R package. The overlap coefficient, calculated on TCRB nucleotide sequences, was used to quantify repertoire sharing. TCRdb mirrors the immuneACCESS table, restricted to in-frame sequences. Some clones are absent from its copies; in checked studies, under half trace to an unresolved V gene, and the reason for the others is unknown. The D gene and trimming were derived from the DNA, and the V and J assignments and clone size from that table. For this sample the table gives 100,000 to 150,000 clones, of which 17% were detected only once. Of the sample, roughly 2.5% is held by the ten largest clones.

Comments on this clone: Its target antigen remains unknown. Base qualities are missing; no much larger clone stands one base away.

From each donor, a single peripheral blood sample of about 116 mL on average was drawn into heparinised tubes. Using a panel that included CD45RO, CCR7, CD25, CD127, CD95 and CD27, naive, central memory, regulatory and stem cell-like memory CD4+ T cells were sorted on a BD FACSAria II. All sorted populations exceeded 98% purity. PBMCs were isolated immediately by Lymphoprep density gradient centrifugation and stained directly without culture. So that batch effects would be minimized, each experiment stained and sorted samples in pairs, pairing one healthy donor with one patient. Overall study results and their limits: The naive, central memory and regulatory TCRB repertoires appeared to resemble one another more closely among patients than among healthy donors. HLA sub-analyses involved small numbers of individuals, so any influence of HLA type on TCRB rearrangement remained unresolved. Shorter templates might have been favored by PCR, but patient and control samples were amplified and corrected together, so both groups would have been affected equally by any skew. In all four CD4+ subsets, TCRB CDR3 length was moderately but significantly shorter in type 1 diabetes patients. Fewer insertions and more nucleotide deletions at VDJ recombination sites were observed in patients with type 1 diabetes, implying thymic rearrangement abnormalities. Because cDNA was sequenced instead of genomic DNA, highly expressing activated cells could be over-represented, though the groups showed no difference in activation or CD3 levels.

The TCR originated in a man in his late teens or twenties with type 1 diabetes. Sample: central memory CD4+ T cells from blood.

In nucleotide form, the sequence is TGTGCCGTATTAGGAAGGGACACAGATACGCAGTATTTT. This codes for CAVLGRDTDTQYF. The sequence is built from TRBV30 and TRBJ2-3; the D gene is not confidently resolved. V loses 8 bases of germline sequence and J loses 2 bases, and the interval between the two ends is 14 bases. In the germline V gene (reference sequence), CDR1 corresponds to GTSNPN and CDR2 to SVGIG. CDR3 length: 13 amino acids, cysteine to phenylalanine. The entry retains the CDR3 DNA only, 39 bases that are in frame from base 1.